The clone carrying this TCR beta chain was picked up many times. The antigen remains undetermined. This entry is derived from a study of T cells after yellow fever vaccination. TCRdb itself ran the 5' RACE reads through MiXCR, one entry per CDR3 protein. Among about 50,000 distinct CDR3 sequences listed, roughly 7.4% were seen once. V was clipped by 1 base and J by 2 bases, with 12 bases between them. Germline lookup yields CDR1 SGHTA and CDR2 FQGNSA. There are 15 residues in the CDR3. Whole-study findings and limits: The secondary response was weaker but peaked faster, day 5 versus 15.

The sample consisted of CD8+ T cells sorted from PBMCs, taken less than 18 days after the first yellow fever vaccination. The chain uses TRBV7-2 and TRBJ2-7; a possible D gene is TRBD2 (5 bases). The origin of this receptor is a man aged 18 to 29 who received the YFV17D yellow fever vaccine. Here the CDR3 reads CASSLGGPKTYEQYF. The CDR3 DNA sequence: TGTGCCAGCAGCTTAGGAGGGCCTAAAACCTACGAGCAGTACTTC.